This TCR beta chain was sequenced for a study of T cell responses to AZD1222 COVID-19 vaccine. Study-wide results and limits: Reports say nearly half of spike-specific TCRs go after unmutated variant regions.

This clone was picked up one time. The antigen is undetermined. The CDR3 sequence is 14 residues long. The germline V gene has CDR1 SGHTA and CDR2 FQGNSA. V lost 6 bases, J lost 5 bases, and 9 bases stayed unmatched. Assay: immunoSEQ multiplex PCR; the TCRdb copy retains only in-frame clones and omits some. The sample yields 95,000 to 120,000 clones, approximately 90% seen once. The specimen comprised peripheral blood, sampled on day 0 of MenACWY control vaccination. The receptor was isolated from an adult in good health. This chain connects TRBV7-2 to TRBJ2-5, with 7 bases matching TRBD1. The CDR3 nucleotides are TGTGCCAGCAGTCGACAGGGATTATCGGAGACCCAGTACTTC. Its protein is CASSRQGLSETQYF. Combining the CDR3 with reference TRBV7-2 and TRBJ2-5 gives the whole variable domain GAGVSQSPSNKVTEKGKDVELRCDPISGHTALYWYRQSLGQGLEFLIYFQGNSAPDKSGLPSDRFSAERTGGSVSTLTIQRTQQEDSAVYLCASSRQGLSETQYFGPGTRLLVL.